The 14 T cell receptor beta chains below come from one sample, sequenced in a study of tumor-infiltrating lymphocytes in primary liver carcinoma. Germline DNA was also extracted, and blood RNA was taken from unsorted whole blood. The authors made TCR beta cDNA from roughly 480 ng total RNA with a constant-region primer. Construction of TCR beta libraries relied on three successive nested multiplex PCR rounds employing slightly modified ARM-PCR. TRBV1-TRBV30 forward and Cbeta reverse primers drove the first two approximately 10-cycle rounds. TCRdb re-called the multiplex PCR reads through MiXCR, storing one row per CDR3 protein. The data hold some 320,000 distinct CDR3 sequences, with about 62% observed a single time. The material sequenced was peripheral blood. The receptors were gathered from a man aged 35 to 55 with primary liver carcinoma and hepatitis B virus infection.

Regarding this clonotype: A much more abundant neighbour one base away suggests this may be a read error. V is TRBV4-2 and J is TRBJ1-4; D gene uncertain. CDR1 is LGHNA, CDR2 YNFKEQ, per germline. V shed 1 base and J shed 8 bases, with 5 bases lying between them. The CDR3 spans 12 residues. The CDR3 bases are TGTGCCAGCAGCCAAGCTAGGGAAAAACTGTTTTTT. This sequence encodes CASSQAREKLFF.

This clonotype was seen many times. The chain links TRBV4-3 to TRBJ2-7; no reliable D call. The germline V and J ends were trimmed by 0 bases and 3 bases, with 12 bases remaining between them. The CDR3 contains 15 residues. Germline CDR1 and CDR2: LGHNA and YSLEER. The CDR3 region is CASSQDRVAGYEQYF. For the CDR3, the DNA is TGCGCCAGCAGCCAAGATAGGGTTGCCGGCTACGAGCAGTACTTC.

This sequence joins TRBV4-1 and TRBJ2-3; possibly TRBD2 for D (5 bases). From germline, CDR1 is MGHRA and CDR2 YSYEKL. This CDR3 contains 15 residues. V lost 2 bases and J lost 4, with 13 bases in between. Here the CDR3 reads CASSQKLSGSDTQYF. As DNA, the CDR3 is TGCGCCAGCAGCCAAAAACTATCGGGATCAGATACGCAGTATTTT.

Details on this clonotype: A much larger clone differs from this one at a single base, so this may be a read error. The chain combines TRBV5-6 with TRBJ2-1; tentative D call: TRBD2 (7 bases). Germline lookup yields CDR1 SGHDT and CDR2 YYEEEE. V shed 4 bases and J shed 6 bases, with 20 bases lying between them. This CDR3 spans 16 amino acids. This CDR3 is CASSQTGGLTGNEQFF. The CDR3 DNA reads TGTGCCAGCAGCCAAACCGGGGGGCTAACGGGCAATGAGCAGTTCTTC.

Remarks on this clonotype: Its ends do not fully match the called genes, so a read error is possible. The gene calls are TRBV6-2 or TRBV6-3 and TRBJ2-1; weak D call: TRBD1 (5 bases). The CDR3 extends over 15 amino acids. Germline V gene sequence: CDR1 MNHEY, CDR2 SVGEGT. CDR3 amino acids: CASSPRQSSYNELFF. The CDR3 nucleotides read TGTGCCAGCAGCCCCCGACAGAGCTCCTACAATGAGCTGTTCTTC.

This clonotype was detected only once. At one end, the junction sequence differs from germline, possibly due to a read error. The genes are TRBV4-2 and TRBJ2-7; 7 bases line up with TRBD1. The CDR3 sequence is 15 residues long. From germline, CDR1 is LGHNA and CDR2 YNFKEQ. DNA for the CDR3: TGTGCCATCAGCCAACGGACAGGTATCTCCTACGAGCAGTACTTC. Translating it yields CAISQRTGISYEQYF.

A word on this clonotype: Because the CDR3 is missing its conserved closing phenylalanine or tryptophan, this is likely a read error. The J gene is TRBJ2-1, the V gene TRBV6-2 or TRBV6-3, with 11 bases identical to TRBD2. The CDR3 loop spans 15 amino acids. Trimming at V came to 5 bases and at J to 7 bases, leaving 7 bases not matched to a gene. Germline V CDR1 and CDR2: MNHEY, SVGEGT. This chain's CDR3 is CASSLSGRAQNEQFL. The DNA of the CDR3 is TGTGCCAGCAGTCTTAGCGGGAGGGCTCAAAATGAGCAGTTCCTC.

Only a few counts were recorded for this clonotype. The CDR3 DNA sequence: TGTGCCATCAGGACAGGGTATGAGCAGTTCTTC. Residues: CAIRTGYEQFF. The rearrangement links TRBV10-3 to TRBJ2-1; 7 bases match TRBD1. The CDR3 runs 11 residues. The J segment lost 8 bases and the V segment lost 6 bases, leaving 1 base of the junction unmatched. CDR1 is ENHRY and CDR2 is SYGVKD in the germline V gene.

This clonotype was detected only once. Because the CDR3 is missing its conserved closing phenylalanine or tryptophan, this is likely a read error. The V gene is TRBV4-1, the J gene TRBJ2-3, with TRBD2 matching over 7 bases. Germline V gives CDR1 MGHRA, CDR2 YSYEKL. Germline trimming cut 4 bases from V and 12 bases from J; bases unmatched to any gene: 10. This CDR3 contains 13 residues. In nucleotides, the CDR3 is TGCGCCAGCAGCCCTCGGGGGGATCCAACACAGTATCTT. This translates into CASSPRGDPTQYL.

V usage is TRBV5-1 and J usage is TRBJ2-5; the D call may be TRBD1 or TRBD2 (7 bases each). V lost 3 bases, J lost 4 bases, and 13 bases lay in between. Germline loops: CDR1 SGHRS, CDR2 YFSETQ. This CDR3 region has 14 residues. CDR3 in amino acids: CASSWQGEGETQYF. CDR3 DNA: TGCGCCAGCAGCTGGCAGGGGGAGGGAGAGACCCAGTACTTC. Variable domain in full (rest from reference TRBV5-1 and TRBJ2-5): KAGVTQTPRYLIKTRGQQVTLSCSPISGHRSVSWYQQTPGQGLQFLFEYFSETQRNKGNFPGRFSGRQFSNSRSEMNVSTLELGDSALYLCASSWQGEGETQYFGPGTRLLVL.

The chain combines TRBV28 with TRBJ2-1, with 9 bases fitting TRBD2. The CDR3 has 13 amino acids. V dropped 7 bases and J dropped 12; count of bases not matched to a gene: 10. Looked up from germline, CDR1 is MDHEN and CDR2 is SYDVKM. The CDR3 loop is CASISGSVIGQFF. In DNA form, the CDR3 reads TGTGCCAGCATTAGCGGGAGTGTCATTGGGCAGTTCTTC.

The chain recombines TRBV11-1 with TRBJ2-1, with 9 nucleotides matching TRBD2. V lost 5 bases, J lost 9 bases, and 11 bases stayed unmatched. Germline-derived CDR1 and CDR2 are SGHAT and FQDESV (reference sequence). The CDR3 consists of 15 residues. CDR3 sequence: CASSMGIAGAFEQFF. CDR3 bases: TGTGCCAGCAGCATGGGAATAGCGGGAGCCTTTGAGCAGTTCTTC.

The J gene is TRBJ2-5, the V gene TRBV28; 7 bases align to TRBD1. The CDR3 extends over 14 amino acids. J gave up 2 bases and V 6 bases, and 6 bases lay outside the gene matches. In germline, CDR1 is MDHEN, CDR2 SYDVKM. CDR3 sequence: CASRAGTAQETQYF. The CDR3 DNA sequence: TGTGCCAGCAGGGCCGGGACAGCTCAAGAGACCCAGTACTTC. The whole variable domain, remainder taken from reference TRBV28 and TRBJ2-5, is DVKVTQSSRYLVKRTGEKVFLECVQDMDHENMFWYRQDPGLGLRLIYFSYDVKMKEKGDIPEGYSVSREKKERFSLILESASTNQTSMYLCASRAGTAQETQYFGPGTRLLVL.

The chain combines TRBV4-2 with TRBJ2-1; possibly TRBD2 for D (5 bases). V shed 1 base and J shed 8 bases, with 18 bases lying between them. Looked up from germline, CDR1 is LGHNA and CDR2 is YNFKEQ. This CDR3 is built from 16 residues. CDR3 loop: CASSQATRGPFDEQFF. In DNA, the CDR3 is TGTGCCAGCAGCCAAGCGACGAGAGGGCCTTTCGATGAGCAGTTCTTC.